This entry lists 22 T cell receptor beta chains sequenced from one sample in a study of blood T cell repertoires in COVID-19. The assay was immunoSEQ multiplex PCR, and TCRdb's table has in-frame clones only and misses some. The repertoire has 100,000 to 120,000 clones, around four fifths of them found once; the top ten carry roughly 4.1%. Input material: peripheral blood. These receptors were obtained from a woman in her seventies with acute or convalescent COVID-19.

J is TRBJ1-2 and V is TRBV28, with D possibly being TRBD1 (5 bases). This CDR3 comprises 14 residues. Per germline, CDR1 MDHEN and CDR2 SYDVKM. The germline V and J ends were trimmed by 2 bases and 3 bases, with 10 bases remaining between them. The CDR3 reads CASSLRRDHYGYTF. In DNA form, the CDR3 reads TGTGCCAGCAGTTTACGGCGGGACCACTATGGCTACACCTTC.

The V and J genes are TRBV5-1 and TRBJ2-5; TRBD2 might be the D (6 bases). Germline assignment: CDR1 SGHRS and CDR2 YFSETQ. The CDR3 has 14 residues. The V end was cut by 4 bases, the J end by 1 base, with 11 bases between. This CDR3 is CASSAVAVQETQYF. The CDR3 nucleotides read TGCGCCAGCAGCGCCGTAGCGGTCCAAGAGACCCAGTACTTC. The whole variable domain, filled in from reference TRBV5-1 and TRBJ2-5, reads KAGVTQTPRYLIKTRGQQVTLSCSPISGHRSVSWYQQTPGQGLQFLFEYFSETQRNKGNFPGRFSGRQFSNSRSEMNVSTLELGDSALYLCASSAVAVQETQYFGPGTRLLVL.

This chain joins TRBV24-1 and TRBJ1-2, with a tentative D call TRBD1 (6 bases). The CDR3 runs to 16 residues. V was shortened by 5 bases and J by 2 bases, with 17 bases between the two germline ends. CDR1 and CDR2 (germline): KGHDR, SFDVKD. Written as DNA, the CDR3 is TGTGCCACCAGTGGTAGTGGGCAGCAGGGGAACTATGGCTACACCTTC. Translating gives CATSGSGQQGNYGYTF.

V and J are TRBV29-1 and TRBJ2-5, with TRBD2 as a possible D gene (6 bases). V was shortened by 8 bases and J by 4 bases, with 20 bases between the two germline ends. Germline assignment: CDR1 SQVTM and CDR2 ANQGSEA. This CDR3 has 14 amino acids. The CDR3, as DNA: TGCAGCTGTGTTTGGGCGGGACGGGGAGAGACCCAGTACTTC. Translated: CSCVWAGRGETQYF.

This chain joins TRBV11-2 and TRBJ2-2; 14 positions match TRBD2. Germline CDR1 SGHAT, CDR2 FQNNGV. J gave up 7 bases and V 4 bases, and 8 bases lay outside the gene matches. CDR3 length: 17 residues. The CDR3 loop reads CASSSRGLAGESGELFF. The CDR3 DNA follows: TGTGCCAGCAGCTCGAGGGGACTAGCGGGGGAAAGCGGGGAGCTGTTTTTT.

The chain employs TRBV5-4 and TRBJ2-1, with 13 nucleotides matching TRBD2. The V gene end was trimmed by 7 bases and the J gene end by 0 bases; junction bases not matched to a gene: 10. Per the germline V gene, CDR1 is SGHNT and CDR2 is YYREEE (reference sequence). The length of the CDR3 is 18 residues. The CDR3 loop is CASSTRTSGGSSYNEQFF. In DNA form, the CDR3 reads TGTGCCAGCTCCACCCGGACTAGCGGGGGAAGCTCCTACAATGAGCAGTTCTTC.

V usage is TRBV5-1 and J usage is TRBJ2-1; D is possibly TRBD1 (6 bases). Trimming cost V 3 bases and J 6 bases, with 10 bases left between them. The germline V gene has CDR1 SGHRS and CDR2 YFSETQ. The CDR3 runs to 13 residues. CDR3 coding DNA: TGCGCCAGCAGCTCAGGGACATCCAATGAGCAGTTCTTC. It is translated as CASSSGTSNEQFF.

In this sample, this clone turned up once. The V call is TRBV7-9, the J call TRBJ1-4, with no clear D. Germline CDR1 SEHNR, CDR2 FQNEAQ (reference sequence). V lost 4 bases, J lost 0 bases, and 18 bases lay in between. The CDR3 totals 18 residues. CDR3 DNA: TGTGCCAGCAGCTCCTCTTTAGTGGACTTCGCAACTAATGAAAAACTGTTTTTT. Translated: CASSSSLVDFATNEKLFF.

The V and J genes are TRBV28 and TRBJ1-1; D gene ambiguous. V dropped 5 bases and J dropped 4 bases, with 17 bases sitting between them. Germline CDR1 and CDR2: MDHEN and SYDVKM. This CDR3 region has 15 residues. Here the CDR3 reads CASSPAGAGVTEAFF. The CDR3 DNA follows: TGTGCCAGCAGTCCAGCGGGAGCCGGAGTCACTGAAGCTTTCTTT.

The chain employs TRBV18 and TRBJ2-1, with a weak D call TRBD2 (5 bases). The length of the CDR3 is 13 residues. The ends were cut back, 3 bases at V and 12 bases at J, with 15 bases in the middle. The germline V gene encodes CDR1 KGHSH and CDR2 LQKENI. The CDR3 sequence is CASSPDLGYRQFF. The DNA of the CDR3 is TGTGCCAGCTCACCGGACTTGGGGTATAGGCAGTTCTTC. The complete variable domain, with remaining parts taken from reference TRBV18 and TRBJ2-1, reads NAGVMQNPRHLVRRRGQEARLRCSPMKGHSHVYWYRQLPEEGLKFMVYLQKENIIDESGMPKERFSAEFPKEGPSILRIQQVVRGDSAAYFCASSPDLGYRQFFGPGTRLTVL.

This clone appeared a single time. This rearrangement joins TRBV6-6 to TRBJ2-7, with TRBD1 identical over 7 bases. The germline gives CDR1 MNHNY, CDR2 SVGAGI (reference sequence). The CDR3 has 16 residues. V trimming: 8 bases; J trimming: 9 bases; junction bases outside the gene matches: 22. As DNA, the CDR3 is TGTGCCAGCGCTGATCTATCTAAAAACAGGGGTAGAAGGCAGTACTTC. It translates to CASADLSKNRGRRQYF.

In this sample, this clone turned up a few times. The chain joins TRBV2 to TRBJ1-5; 10 positions match TRBD1. Germline loops: CDR1 SNHLY, CDR2 FYNNEI. The J segment lost 0 bases and the V segment lost 7 bases, leaving 12 bases of the junction unmatched. The CDR3 length is 18 residues. CDR3 sequence: CASTRGTGASYSNQPQHF. The CDR3 coding sequence is TGTGCCAGCACCAGGGGGACAGGGGCCTCTTATAGCAATCAGCCCCAGCATTTT.

This clone was seen only once. The rearrangement joins TRBV2 to TRBJ1-1, with 9 nucleotides matching TRBD1. The CDR3 runs to 16 residues. Germline assignment: CDR1 SNHLY and CDR2 FYNNEI. Trimming cost V 4 bases and J 5 bases; bases outside gene matches: 11. The CDR3 DNA sequence: TGTGCCAGCAGTGTAGGTACAGGGGGCGTAGGAACTGAAGCTTTCTTT. Its protein product is CASSVGTGGVGTEAFF.

This clone has a single count. The chain employs TRBV7-9 and TRBJ1-2; 7 bases agree with TRBD1. The ends lost 1 base at V and 7 bases at J; junction bases unmatched: 15. CDR3 length: 17 residues. Germline values: CDR1 SEHNR, CDR2 FQNEAQ (reference sequence). The CDR3 protein is CASSLDRDSKPGGGYTF. The DNA for the CDR3 is TGTGCCAGCAGCTTAGATCGGGACAGCAAACCCGGGGGTGGCTACACCTTC.

The chain joins TRBV7-2 to TRBJ2-7, with D possibly being TRBD1 (5 bases). Germline assignment: CDR1 SGHTA and CDR2 FQGNSA. Trimming pared 3 bases from V and 2 bases from J, leaving 8 bases between. The CDR3 is made up of 13 amino acids. CDR3 bases: TGTGCCAGCAGCTTGGCGGACACCTACGAGCAGTACTTC. It yields the protein CASSLADTYEQYF.

The chain couples TRBV29-1 to TRBJ1-2; TRBD1 aligns across 9 bases. CDR1 and CDR2 from the germline V gene are SQVTM and ANQGSEA. The V segment lost 6 bases and the J segment 3 bases; nucleotides outside the gene matches: 5. The CDR3 runs to 13 residues. CDR3 sequence (DNA): TGCAGCGTACCACAGGGGGCTGACTATGGCTACACCTTC. Protein sequence: CSVPQGADYGYTF.

The genes are TRBV4-3 and TRBJ1-1; D remains unclear. The CDR3 runs to 15 residues. Germline CDR1 reads LGHNA; CDR2 reads YSLEER. V lost 2 bases, J lost 2 bases, and 12 bases lay in between. CDR3 residues: CASSQNRELNTEAFF. CDR3 in DNA: TGCGCCAGCAGCCAAAACAGAGAACTTAACACTGAAGCTTTCTTT.

The chain combines TRBV28 with TRBJ2-2, with a tentative D call TRBD2 (6 bases). Trimming removed 6 bases at V and 0 bases at J, with 8 bases between. The CDR3 loop spans 14 amino acids. Germline V gene data show CDR1 as MDHEN and CDR2 as SYDVKM. CDR3 bases: TGTGCCAGCAGCCCTAGCGCGAACACCGGGGAGCTGTTTTTT. It encodes CASSPSANTGELFF. Full variable domain (outside the CDR3, taken from reference TRBV28 and TRBJ2-2): DVKVTQSSRYLVKRTGEKVFLECVQDMDHENMFWYRQDPGLGLRLIYFSYDVKMKEKGDIPEGYSVSREKKERFSLILESASTNQTSMYLCASSPSANTGELFFGEGSRLTVL.

The rearrangement uses TRBV15 and TRBJ2-3; 13 nucleotides align to TRBD2. The CDR3 is made up of 16 amino acids. Germline-derived CDR1 and CDR2 are LNHNV and YYDKDF (reference sequence). V lost 3 bases to trimming and J lost 5 bases; unmatched junction nucleotides: 5. The CDR3 sequence: CATSRTTSGGQDTQYF. DNA of the CDR3: TGTGCCACCAGCAGGACGACTAGCGGGGGGCAAGATACGCAGTATTTT.

The rearrangement joins TRBV7-9 to TRBJ1-6; 7 bases map to TRBD1. Germline trimming cut 4 bases from V and 6 bases from J; bases unmatched to any gene: 12. The germline gives CDR1 SEHNR, CDR2 FQNEAQ (reference sequence). The length of the CDR3 is 17 residues. The CDR3 here is CASSSKFAGQTNSPLHF. The DNA of the CDR3 is TGTGCCAGCAGCTCAAAATTCGCGGGACAGACTAATTCACCCCTCCACTTT. The whole variable domain, remainder taken from reference TRBV7-9 and TRBJ1-6, is DTGVSQNPRHKITKRGQNVTFRCDPISEHNRLYWYRQTLGQGPEFLTYFQNEAQLEKSRLLSDRFSAERPKGSFSTLEIQRTEQGDSAMYLCASSSKFAGQTNSPLHFGNGTRLTVT.

The chain joins TRBV28 to TRBJ2-3; TRBD2 agrees at 9 bases. With 6 bases clipped from V and 4 bases from J, the junction kept 8 bases outside the gene matches. This CDR3 has 15 amino acids. CDR1 and CDR2 (germline): MDHEN, SYDVKM. CDR3 residues: CASRPPGLASDTQYF. The DNA for the CDR3 is TGTGCCAGCAGGCCTCCGGGACTAGCATCAGATACGCAGTATTTT.

This clone turned up a few times. The chain joins TRBV3-1 (or the pseudogene TRBV3-2) to TRBJ2-2, with 9 bases lining up with TRBD2. The V gene's germline CDR1 is LGHDT and CDR2 YNNKEL (reference sequence). With 0 bases clipped from V and 5 bases from J, the junction kept 10 bases outside the gene matches. The CDR3 has 18 residues. CDR3 region: CASSQDGGASGTTGELFF. The DNA of the CDR3 is TGTGCCAGCAGCCAAGACGGGGGCGCTAGCGGGACTACCGGGGAGCTGTTTTTT.